Below, 3 T cell receptor beta chains from the same sample are listed, as sequenced in a study of T cells in Graves' hyperthyroidism and ophthalmopathy. RNA transcripts yielded amplified TCR beta CDR3 regions. HTBI primers drove first-round RT-PCR of the TCR CDR3. TCRdb reprocessed the multiplex PCR reads with MiXCR, giving one entry per CDR3 protein. This table holds around 450,000 distinct CDR3 sequences, about a sixth found once. Material for sequencing was blood. These receptors came from a woman aged 18-30 years with Graves' hyperthyroidism.

This clonotype was recorded many times. Here the CDR3 reads CAWSEGGGSLDTQYF. CDR3 sequence (DNA): TGTGCCTGGAGTGAAGGAGGGGGAAGCCTGGATACGCAGTATTTT. The V and J genes are TRBV30 and TRBJ2-3; D might be TRBD1 or TRBD2, each matching 6 bases. The V end lost 1 base, the J end lost 6 bases, and 17 bases lay between the germline ends. The CDR3 extends over 15 amino acids. Germline V CDR1 and CDR2: GTSNPN, SVGIG (reference sequence).

This clonotype has only a few counts. This chain connects TRBV5-8 to TRBJ1-5; D is possibly TRBD1 (6 bases). Trimming took 3 bases from V and 3 from J, leaving 10 bases between them. CDR3 length: 14 amino acids. From germline, CDR1 is SGHTS and CDR2 YDEGEE. In DNA, the CDR3 is TGTGCCAGCAGCTCGACAGGAATCAATCAGCCCCAGCATTTT. It encodes CASSSTGINQPQHF.

The chain links TRBV19 to TRBJ1-5; 7 bases match TRBD1. The V and J ends lost 10 bases and 4 bases, in that order; junction bases with no gene match: 10. The germline V gene has CDR1 LNHDA and CDR2 SQIVND (reference sequence). This CDR3 has 14 amino acids. The CDR3 is CANTETGYNQPQHF. The CDR3 coding sequence is TGTGCCAATACCGAGACAGGGTATAATCAGCCCCAGCATTTT.